Listed here are 5 T cell receptor beta chains from one sample, sequenced in a study of T cell clonality in common variable immunodeficiency. Method: immunoSEQ multiplex PCR; TCRdb's copy keeps in-frame clones and lacks some. The profile covers about 16,000 clones, none occurring a single time. General observations from the study: In common variable immunodeficiency, TCR beta chains reportedly carried fewer deletions and N-nucleotide insertions.

Their antigens remain unidentified. The specimen sequenced was peripheral blood mononuclear cells. These receptor sequences come from a human donor with common variable immunodeficiency.

Many counts were recorded for this clone. The read terminates 3 residues ahead of where the CDR3 ends, so the germline J gene completes it. The rearrangement links TRBV5-4 to TRBJ2-5; 9 nucleotides agree with TRBD1. Germline loops: CDR1 SGHNT, CDR2 YYREEE (reference sequence). Trimming at V came to 4 bases and at J to 2 bases, leaving 6 bases not matched to a gene. The CDR3 has 15 residues. The CDR3 protein is CASSPGDRGQETQYF. The CDR3 bases that were read are TGTGCCAGCAGCCCGGGAGACAGGGGGCAAGAGACC.

This clone turned up a few times. Read coverage stops 3 residues before the CDR3 terminus; the germline J gene supplies the remainder. V and J are TRBV7-2 and TRBJ2-3, with D perhaps matching TRBD2 (7 bases). CDR3 length: 14 residues. Germline-derived CDR1 and CDR2 are SGHTA and FQGNSA. Trimming took off 5 bases at V and 6 bases at J, with 15 bases between the two ends. The covered CDR3 bases are TGTGCCAGCAGCCCGGTGGGGGGGCCCGATACG. Protein sequence: CASSPVGGPDT. The complete CDR3 sequence is CASSPVGGPDTQYF.

This clone was observed many times. With the read ending 3 residues before the CDR3 end, the germline J gene is used to fill in that end. The V gene is TRBV7-3, the J gene TRBJ2-5; tentatively, D is TRBD2 (6 bases). The CDR3 is 13 residues long. The V end lost 4 bases, the J end lost 1 base, and 7 bases lay between the germline ends. Germline loops: CDR1 SGHTA, CDR2 FQGTGA. CDR3 DNA (partial): TGTGCCAGCAGCTCACTAGCCCAAGAGACC. Translated, it gives CASSSLAQET. The whole CDR3 sequence is CASSSLAQETQYF.

A note on this clone: Coverage ceases 3 residues before the CDR3 finishes, and the germline J gene fills in the end. The chain has TRBV7-9 and TRBJ1-4; D gene uncertain. In germline, CDR1 is SEHNR, CDR2 FQNEAQ (reference sequence). V dropped 1 base and J dropped 7 bases, with 13 bases sitting between them. The CDR3 totals 15 residues. CDR3 bases read: TGTGCCAGCAGCTTAGAATGGGCCGGTTCTGAAAAA. This encodes CASSLEWAGSEK. The full CDR3 reads CASSLEWAGSEKLFF.

Regarding this clone: The read halts 3 residues ahead of the CDR3 end, with the missing end drawn from the germline J gene. V gene TRBV11-3 combines with J gene TRBJ2-1; 8 bases are shared with TRBD1. Germline loops: CDR1 SGHNT, CDR2 YENEEA. V was pared by 0 bases and J by 8 bases, with 6 bases of the junction left unmatched. CDR3 length: 15 amino acids. The sequenced part of the CDR3 DNA is TGTGCCAGCAGCTTAGAAGCCAGGGGGCAGGATGAG. Residues: CASSLEARGQDE. The whole CDR3 protein reads CASSLEARGQDEQFF.